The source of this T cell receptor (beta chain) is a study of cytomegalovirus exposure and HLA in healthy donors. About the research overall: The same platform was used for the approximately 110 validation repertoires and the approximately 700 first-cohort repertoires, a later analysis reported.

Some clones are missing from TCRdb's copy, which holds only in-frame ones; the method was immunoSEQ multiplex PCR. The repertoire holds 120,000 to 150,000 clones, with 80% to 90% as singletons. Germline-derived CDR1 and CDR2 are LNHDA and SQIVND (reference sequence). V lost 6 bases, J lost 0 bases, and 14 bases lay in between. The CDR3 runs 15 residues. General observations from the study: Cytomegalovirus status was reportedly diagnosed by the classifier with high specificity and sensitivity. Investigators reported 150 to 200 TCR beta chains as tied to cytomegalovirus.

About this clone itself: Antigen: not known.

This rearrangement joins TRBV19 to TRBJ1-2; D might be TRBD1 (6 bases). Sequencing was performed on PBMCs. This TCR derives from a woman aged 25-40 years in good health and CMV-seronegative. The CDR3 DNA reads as TGTGCCAGTAGCCGGACAGACCTTCCTAACTATGGCTACACCTTC. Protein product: CASSRTDLPNYGYTF.